These 22 T cell receptor beta chains share one sample of origin, sequenced in a study of shared clonotypes between healthy human individuals (dated by TCRdb to between 2020 and 2021). The library was obtained by the immunoSEQ multiplex PCR assay. TCRdb retrieved this table from immuneACCESS and kept in-frame rearrangements only. Not all clones are present; in checked studies, unresolved V genes account for under half, and no reason is known for the remainder. The sample table shows 950,000 to 1,200,000 clones, and around 77% are seen once. About 0.94% of the sample rests with the top ten. Source material: memory CD4+ T cells from PBMCs. The cell subset or site label, read with the paper, signifies: CD45RA-negative fraction. Receptors originate from a man between 18 and 35 years old in good health. Some clones in this sample may be carry-over from other donors' samples.

The chain has TRBV2 and TRBJ2-2; unclear D gene. V was cut by 4 bases and J by 4 bases, with 7 bases left in between. Germline lookup yields CDR1 SNHLY and CDR2 FYNNEI. The CDR3 sequence is 13 residues long. CDR3 protein: CASSGQPTGELFF. The CDR3 DNA follows: TGTGCCAGCAGTGGGCAACCCACCGGGGAGCTGTTTTTT.

V gene TRBV6-5 combines with J gene TRBJ2-3; possibly TRBD1 or TRBD2 for D (5 bases each). Looked up from germline, CDR1 is MNHEY and CDR2 is SVGAGI. The CDR3 is 14 residues long. The V and J ends lost 8 bases and 0 bases respectively, with 12 bases between them. CDR3 sequence (DNA): TGTGCCAGCGGAAGGGACGTCAGCACAGATACGCAGTATTTT. Its translation is CASGRDVSTDTQYF.

The DNA for the CDR3 is TGTGCCAGCAGACTGGGTAGGGGGGCGGAGACCCAGTACTTC. Translating it yields CASRLGRGAETQYF. The chain joins TRBV6-6 to TRBJ2-5; the D call may be TRBD1 or TRBD2 (6 bases each). Germline V gene lookup returns CDR1 MNHNY and CDR2 SVGAGI (reference sequence). V was cut by 6 bases and J by 5 bases, with 16 bases left in between. CDR3 size: 14 residues.

This sequence joins TRBV14 and TRBJ2-5, with 8 nucleotides matching TRBD2. The CDR3 is 16 amino acids. V lost 1 base, J lost 6 bases, and 10 bases stayed unmatched. Germline CDR1 SGHDN, CDR2 FVKESK. The CDR3 nucleotides read TGTGCCAGCAGCCAAGGGGGTAGCGGGGCCCGGAAGACCCAGTACTTC. As protein: CASSQGGSGARKTQYF.

This clone was seen once. A read error is likely here: a far larger clone is one base away. This rearrangement joins TRBV11-2 to TRBJ2-3; D unresolved. The CDR3 contains 11 residues. The germline CDR1 and CDR2 sequences are SGHAT and FQNNGV. The V gene lost 5 bases and the J gene lost 1 base, with 1 base spanning the gap. The CDR3 bases are TGTGCCAGCAGCCGCACAGATACGCAGTATTTT. Its translation is CASSRTDTQYF.

The chain joins TRBV6-1 to TRBJ2-2, with 10 bases lining up with TRBD1. Trimming cost V 4 bases and J 5 bases; bases outside gene matches: 4. Germline assignment: CDR1 MNHNS and CDR2 SASEGT. This CDR3 has 15 residues. The DNA for the CDR3 is TGTGCCAGCAGTGTAGACAGGGGGCGGACCGGGGAGCTGTTTTTT. Amino acids: CASSVDRGRTGELFF.

The chain carries TRBV9 and TRBJ2-7, with a possible D match to TRBD2 (6 bases). This CDR3 contains 13 residues. Trimming shortened V by 4 bases and J by 3 bases, and 11 bases separated the two germline ends. The V gene's germline CDR1 is SGDLS and CDR2 YYNGEE. The CDR3 nucleotides are TGTGCCAGCAGCCTCACCGGGGGCTACGAGCAGTACTTC. It encodes CASSLTGGYEQYF.

The chain links TRBV9 to TRBJ2-7, with D hard to call. This CDR3 has 12 residues. V was trimmed by 6 bases and J by 0 bases, leaving 7 bases between them. CDR1 is SGDLS, CDR2 YYNGEE, per germline. CDR3 sequence: CASNSPSYEQYF. DNA of the CDR3: TGTGCCAGCAACAGCCCCTCCTACGAGCAGTACTTC.

The chain carries TRBV6-1 and TRBJ1-1, with D perhaps matching TRBD1 (5 bases). The CDR3 consists of 13 residues. Germline CDR1 and CDR2: MNHNS and SASEGT. V dropped 8 bases and J dropped 0 bases, with 10 bases sitting between them. The CDR3 reads CASGASMNTEAFF. The CDR3 DNA sequence: TGTGCCAGCGGGGCCTCCATGAACACTGAAGCTTTCTTT.

V and J are TRBV28 and TRBJ2-7; no clear D. V was clipped by 4 bases and J by 3 bases, with 16 bases between them. Germline V gene data show CDR1 as MDHEN and CDR2 as SYDVKM. CDR3 length equals 15 residues. In DNA form, the CDR3 reads TGTGCCAGCAGTTCTTTTAGCTTAAAATACTACGAGCAGTACTTC. Protein product: CASSSFSLKYYEQYF.

The chain employs TRBV6-1 and TRBJ2-1; a possible D gene is TRBD2 (6 bases). The CDR3 contains 15 residues. Germline V lookup: CDR1 MNHNS, CDR2 SASEGT. V was pared by 10 bases and J by 8 bases, with 24 bases between. CDR3 bases: TGTGCCACCCATCCCCTGGGGAGGACTTGGGATGAGCAGTTCTTC. Its protein product is CATHPLGRTWDEQFF.

The chain uses TRBV7-9 and TRBJ2-4, with D unresolved. The V gene lost 7 bases and the J gene lost 6 bases, with 4 bases spanning the gap. The CDR3 spans 10 residues. Germline loops: CDR1 SEHNR, CDR2 FQNEAQ (reference sequence). The CDR3 reads CASTGNIQYF. CDR3 bases: TGTGCCAGCACGGGAAACATTCAGTACTTC.

This clone has just a few counts. J is TRBJ2-7 and V is TRBV7-3; no clear D. Germline V gene sequence: CDR1 SGHTA, CDR2 FQGTGA. V was cut by 5 bases and J by 2 bases, with 13 bases left in between. This CDR3 has 14 residues. CDR3 sequence: CASSPQAYPYEQYF. The CDR3 nucleotides are TGTGCCAGCAGCCCCCAGGCTTATCCCTACGAGCAGTACTTC. Full variable domain (remainder filled in from reference TRBV7-3 and TRBJ2-7): GAGVSQTPSNKVTEKGKYVELRCDPISGHTALYWYRQSLGQGPEFLIYFQGTGAADDSGLPNDRFFAVRPEGSVSTLKIQRTERGDSAVYLCASSPQAYPYEQYFGPGTRLTVT.

This clone was counted a single time. The chain has TRBV25-1 and TRBJ1-6, with unresolved D. V was trimmed by 9 bases and J by 0 bases, leaving 12 bases between them. Germline V CDR1 and CDR2: MGHDK, SYGVNS. CDR3 length: 15 amino acids. The CDR3, as DNA: TGTGCCAGTAGTTACGGCACCTCCTATAATTCACCCCTCCACTTT. Translation gives CASSYGTSYNSPLHF.

This chain connects TRBV5-1 to TRBJ1-1, with 8 bases matching TRBD1. V lost 0 bases, J lost 4 bases, and 2 bases stayed unmatched. Germline V gene lookup returns CDR1 SGHRS and CDR2 YFSETQ. The CDR3 contains 14 residues. In nucleotides, the CDR3 is TGCGCCAGCAGCTTGGACAGGGGGAGCACTGAAGCTTTCTTT. This translates into CASSLDRGSTEAFF.

A word on this clone: Other DNA sequences of this sample code for an identical CDR3. CDR3 amino acids: CASSLGQGNEQFF. CDR3 coding DNA: TGTGCCAGCAGCTTGGGGCAGGGCAATGAGCAGTTCTTC. The rearrangement joins TRBV11-2 to TRBJ2-1, with a weak D call TRBD1 (5 bases). The CDR3 runs 13 residues. The V end was cut by 3 bases, the J end by 6 bases, with 9 bases between. Germline-derived CDR1 and CDR2 are SGHAT and FQNNGV.

The chain uses TRBV6-6 and TRBJ1-1; 12 bases align to TRBD1. V was pared by 6 bases and J by 5 bases, with 7 bases of the junction left unmatched. This CDR3 has 15 amino acids. Germline V gives CDR1 MNHNY, CDR2 SVGAGI (reference sequence). The CDR3 region has the DNA TGTGCCAGCAGGGGACAGGGGGCGGGGAGGACTGAAGCTTTCTTT. Translating it yields CASRGQGAGRTEAFF.

This clone was detected ten times or more. This sequence joins TRBV5-4 and TRBJ2-1; 9 bases agree with TRBD2. The germline gives CDR1 SGHNT, CDR2 YYREEE (reference sequence). With 1 base clipped from V and 4 bases from J, the junction kept 3 bases outside the gene matches. This CDR3 comprises 15 residues. CDR3 in amino acids: CASSLWLAGYNEQFF. The CDR3 nucleotides read TGTGCCAGCAGCTTGTGGCTAGCGGGATACAATGAGCAGTTCTTC.

Regarding this clone: Other nucleotide sequences from this sample produce the same CDR3. CDR3 loop: CASSPGGGGNTIYF. Here the CDR3 DNA reads TGTGCCAGCAGCCCAGGGGGCGGTGGAAACACCATATATTTT. The V gene is TRBV11-2, the J gene TRBJ1-3, with 8 bases fitting TRBD1. Germline assignment: CDR1 SGHAT and CDR2 FQNNGV. Losses at the gene ends were 5 bases for V and 3 bases for J; bases not matched to a gene: 3. CDR3 length: 14 amino acids.

As to this clone: The same CDR3 also results from other DNA sequences found in this sample. V and J are TRBV28 and TRBJ2-3; D ambiguous. In germline, CDR1 is MDHEN, CDR2 SYDVKM. Trimming removed 6 bases at V and 3 bases at J, with 7 bases between. There are 12 residues in the CDR3. In nucleotides, the CDR3 is TGTGCCAGCAGCCTCTCAACAGATACGCAGTATTTT. Translating gives CASSLSTDTQYF. The full variable domain, with the rest looked up from reference TRBV28 and TRBJ2-3, is DVKVTQSSRYLVKRTGEKVFLECVQDMDHENMFWYRQDPGLGLRLIYFSYDVKMKEKGDIPEGYSVSREKKERFSLILESASTNQTSMYLCASSLSTDTQYFGPGTRLTVL.

The chain combines TRBV6-6 with TRBJ1-1; weak D call: TRBD1 (5 bases). CDR1 is MNHNY and CDR2 is SVGAGI in the germline V gene (reference sequence). This CDR3 spans 13 amino acids. The V end was cut by 2 bases, the J end by 10 bases, with 14 bases between. The CDR3: CASSYQAGFPAFF. The DNA of the CDR3 is TGTGCCAGCAGTTACCAGGCAGGGTTTCCAGCTTTCTTT.

This clone was observed a few times. This chain connects TRBV27 to TRBJ1-1; no definite D call. The germline CDR1 and CDR2 sequences are MNHEY and SMNVEV (reference sequence). The CDR3 totals 16 residues. V was clipped by 2 bases and J by 1 base, with 14 bases between them. CDR3 region: CASSLRSGSRNTEAFF. In nucleotides, the CDR3 is TGTGCCAGCAGTTTACGATCGGGCAGTCGGAACACTGAAGCTTTCTTT.